This T cell receptor beta chain was documented in a study of cytomegalovirus exposure and HLA in healthy donors. Researchers ran the PCR with 60 Vbeta and 13 Jbeta primers. TCRdb's copy holds only in-frame clones and misses some; the assay was immunoSEQ multiplex PCR. The top ten hold approximately 0.39% of the sample, which has 190,000 or so clones, roughly three quarters seen once. The CDR3 covers 17 residues. With V trimmed by 0 bases and J by 4 bases, 9 bases remained unmatched. The germline V gene encodes CDR1 MNHEY and CDR2 SMNVEV (reference sequence). This clone came up once. The antigen is unknown. Study-wide results and caveats: Most TCRs appeared rarely, but some public TCRs recurred in many donors. A later analysis linked a missense DCLRE1C variant to TCR beta V- and J-gene trimming.

The chain couples TRBV27 to TRBJ2-5; 9 nucleotides line up with TRBD2. Sequenced material: PBMCs. The sequence was obtained from a male donor in good health and CMV-seropositive. CDR3 protein: CASSLSGVLAGRETQYF. CDR3 in DNA: TGTGCCAGCAGTTTATCGGGGGTTCTAGCGGGGAGAGAGACCCAGTACTTC.